These 20 T cell receptor beta chains share one sample of origin, sequenced in a study of cytomegalovirus exposure and HLA in healthy donors. The primer mix had 60 Vbeta and 13 Jbeta primers. Some clones are missing from TCRdb's copy, which holds only in-frame ones; the method was immunoSEQ multiplex PCR. The sample consists of 100,000 to 150,000 clones, roughly 70% of them appearing once. The sequenced material came from PBMCs. Source of these receptors: a man aged 45-65 years in good health and CMV-seropositive.

This clone showed up just a few times. At one boundary the junction diverges from the germline segment, which might be a read error. CDR3 loop: CSSSPYRGKGDTEAFF. The CDR3 DNA sequence: TGTTCCAGCAGCCCTTACAGGGGGAAGGGGGACACTGAAGCTTTCTTT. The chain combines TRBV7-9 with TRBJ1-1, with 8 bases identical to TRBD1. CDR3 size: 16 residues. Germline V gene lookup returns CDR1 SEHNR and CDR2 FQNEAQ (reference sequence).

The V gene is TRBV7-3, the J gene TRBJ1-2, with D possibly TRBD1 on 5 matching bases. The CDR3 extends over 14 amino acids. The germline CDR1 and CDR2 sequences are SGHTA and FQGTGA. V lost 1 base and J 6 bases, leaving 12 bases between the germline ends. CDR3 in DNA: TGTGCCAGCAGCTTAATCCCAGGGCTGGATGGCTACACCTTC. Translated: CASSLIPGLDGYTF.

The chain has TRBV18 and TRBJ2-2; D may be TRBD2 (5 bases). The CDR3 is 17 amino acids. The germline V gene has CDR1 KGHSH and CDR2 LQKENI. The ends were cut back, 0 bases at V and 6 bases at J, with 17 bases in the middle. The CDR3 bases are TGTGCCAGCTCACCACCGTTCTCGACTACCGCACCCGGGGAGCTGTTTTTT. Its translation: CASSPPFSTTAPGELFF. The full variable domain, its missing parts supplied by reference TRBV18 and TRBJ2-2, is NAGVMQNPRHLVRRRGQEARLRCSPMKGHSHVYWYRQLPEEGLKFMVYLQKENIIDESGMPKERFSAEFPKEGPSILRIQQVVRGDSAAYFCASSPPFSTTAPGELFFGEGSRLTVL.

The genes are TRBV7-2 and TRBJ2-5; D unresolved. The DNA end lines up better with TRBJ2-7; the J call may be wrong. This CDR3 spans 13 amino acids. Germline loops: CDR1 SGHTA, CDR2 FQGNSA. CDR3 in amino acids: CASSLSHSYEQYF. CDR3 sequence (DNA): TGTGCCAGCAGCCTGAGCCATTCCTACGAGCAGTACTTC.

This chain uses TRBV9 with TRBJ1-4; 7 bases agree with TRBD1. The V segment lost 3 bases and the J segment 8 bases; nucleotides outside the gene matches: 4. The CDR3 is 13 amino acids. The germline CDR1 and CDR2 sequences are SGDLS and YYNGEE. In DNA form, the CDR3 reads TGTGCCAGCAGCGGGGGGGACAGAGAAAAACTGTTTTTT. Protein: CASSGGDREKLFF.

As DNA, the CDR3 is TGTGCCAGCAGCGTACGCGGGCAGACGGGGGCCAACGTCCTGACTTTC. It yields the protein CASSVRGQTGANVLTF. The V call is TRBV9, the J call TRBJ2-6, with TRBD2 as a possible D gene (5 bases). Per germline, CDR1 SGDLS and CDR2 YYNGEE. The CDR3 spans 16 residues. Trimming took off 1 base at V and 4 bases at J, with 12 bases between the two ends.

The rearrangement links TRBV7-2 to TRBJ1-1; D might be TRBD1 (5 bases). Per germline, CDR1 SGHTA and CDR2 FQGNSA. This CDR3 has 14 residues. V was cut by 5 bases and J by 0 bases, with 10 bases left in between. CDR3: CASSQGAVNTEAFF. CDR3 DNA sequence: TGTGCCAGCAGCCAGGGCGCGGTGAACACTGAAGCTTTCTTT.

V usage is TRBV19 and J usage is TRBJ1-2; D is possibly TRBD1 (6 bases). Germline V gene sequence: CDR1 LNHDA, CDR2 SQIVND (reference sequence). V dropped 7 bases and J dropped 0 bases, with 12 bases sitting between them. The CDR3 spans 14 residues. The CDR3 here is CASTPDSSNYGYTF. For the CDR3, the DNA is TGTGCCAGTACCCCGGACAGCTCTAACTATGGCTACACCTTC.

CDR3 sequence (DNA): TGTGCCAGCAGCCCCGGACACCACCTAAGCACAGATACGCAGTATTTT. Protein: CASSPGHHLSTDTQYF. V is TRBV9 and J is TRBJ2-3; a possible D gene is TRBD1 (5 bases). Looked up from germline, CDR1 is SGDLS and CDR2 is YYNGEE. The CDR3 spans 16 residues. V shed 4 bases and J shed 0 bases, with 15 bases lying between them.

As concerns this clone: It differs at one base from a far larger clone, so likely a read error. The identical CDR3 is also encoded by other nucleotide sequences in the sample. The rearrangement links TRBV5-1 to TRBJ2-7; no clear D. The CDR3 has 13 amino acids. The V and J ends lost 0 bases and 3 bases respectively, with 7 bases between them. Per germline, CDR1 SGHRS and CDR2 YFSETQ. CDR3 region: CASSLELSYEQYF. CDR3 nucleotides: TGCGCCAGCAGCTTGGAACTTAGCTACGAGCAGTACTTC.

The chain carries TRBV7-8 and TRBJ2-1; tentatively, D is TRBD2 (6 bases). Germline CDR1 reads SGHVS; CDR2 reads FQNEAQ. Trimming left V 5 bases short and J 0 bases short, with 29 bases between. The CDR3 loop spans 21 amino acids. CDR3 amino acids: CASSLRLGGPDYQSSYNEQFF. CDR3 DNA: TGTGCCAGCAGCCTCAGGCTGGGGGGACCAGACTACCAAAGCTCCTACAATGAGCAGTTCTTC.

This chain connects TRBV27 to TRBJ1-2; D not certain. Germline V CDR1 and CDR2: MNHEY, SMNVEV (reference sequence). The CDR3 is made up of 13 amino acids. Between the trimmed V and J ends, which lost 6 bases and 7 bases, there was a span of 15 bases. The CDR3, as DNA: TGTGCCAGCAGAACCTCCGGGCGGGGTGGCTACACCTTC. Its translation is CASRTSGRGGYTF.

The chain joins TRBV9 to TRBJ1-1; no definite D call. This CDR3 contains 13 residues. The germline V gene has CDR1 SGDLS and CDR2 YYNGEE. V was trimmed by 1 base and J by 4 bases, leaving 8 bases between them. This CDR3 is CASSVILGTEAFF. CDR3 in DNA: TGTGCCAGCAGCGTAATTCTCGGCACTGAAGCTTTCTTT. Complete variable domain (other parts from reference TRBV9 and TRBJ1-1): DSGVTQTPKHLITATGQRVTLRCSPRSGDLSVYWYQQSLDQGLQFLIQYYNGEERAKGNILERFSAQQFPDLHSELNLSSLELGDSALYFCASSVILGTEAFFGQGTRLTVV.

In its sample, this clone was seen once. The chain employs TRBV19 and TRBJ1-2; D not certain. V dropped 3 bases and J dropped 4 bases, with 15 bases sitting between them. Per the germline V gene, CDR1 is LNHDA and CDR2 is SQIVND (reference sequence). The CDR3 has 15 residues. This chain's CDR3 is CASSMTQAQTYGYTF. DNA of the CDR3: TGTGCCAGTAGTATGACCCAGGCCCAGACCTATGGCTACACCTTC.

This chain connects TRBV7-3 to TRBJ2-7; 10 bases line up with TRBD2. Germline V lookup: CDR1 SGHTA, CDR2 FQGTGA. CDR3 length equals 17 residues. After removal of 6 bases from V and 3 bases from J, the junction contained 14 bases not matched to a gene. CDR3 region: CASRHQGKRGGYYEQYF. In DNA, the CDR3 is TGTGCCAGCAGACACCAGGGCAAGCGGGGGGGCTACTACGAGCAGTACTTC. Full variable domain (outside the CDR3, taken from reference TRBV7-3 and TRBJ2-7): GAGVSQTPSNKVTEKGKYVELRCDPISGHTALYWYRQSLGQGPEFLIYFQGTGAADDSGLPNDRFFAVRPEGSVSTLKIQRTERGDSAVYLCASRHQGKRGGYYEQYFGPGTRLTVT.

This chain joins TRBV6-5 and TRBJ2-2, with D possibly TRBD1 on 6 matching bases. This CDR3 has 11 residues. From germline, CDR1 is MNHEY and CDR2 SVGAGI. V dropped 5 bases and J dropped 8 bases, with 6 bases sitting between them. In DNA, the CDR3 is TGTGCCAGCAGTACAGGGGGGGAGCTGTTTTTT. Encoded protein: CASSTGGELFF.

The CDR3 coding sequence is TGTGCCAGCTCACCACGCGGGCCGGTGGCCGCTGAAGCTTTCTTT. It is translated as CASSPRGPVAAEAFF. This chain connects TRBV18 to TRBJ1-1; no definite D call. V lost 1 base and J lost 6, with 15 bases in between. This CDR3 is built from 15 residues. CDR1 and CDR2 (germline): KGHSH, LQKENI.

This clone has just a few counts. This chain uses TRBV28 with TRBJ2-4; D perhaps matches TRBD2 (5 bases). The CDR3 covers 19 residues. CDR1 and CDR2 from the germline V gene are MDHEN and SYDVKM. V was shortened by 6 bases and J by 0 bases, with 24 bases between the two germline ends. The CDR3 DNA is TGTGCCAGCAGCCCCCCCCGCGGAGGTTTCGGACTAGCCAAAAACATTCAGTACTTC. It encodes CASSPPRGGFGLAKNIQYF.

The chain combines TRBV25-1 with TRBJ1-1; 12 bases line up with TRBD1. CDR1 MGHDK and CDR2 SYGVNS come from the germline V gene. J was trimmed by 10 bases and V by 3 bases; bases with no gene match: 6. The CDR3 is 14 residues long. The CDR3 is CASSEGQGAGIAFF. The CDR3 nucleotides are TGTGCCAGCAGTGAGGGACAGGGGGCTGGTATAGCTTTCTTT. Based on the CDR3 plus reference TRBV25-1 and TRBJ1-1, the full variable domain is EADIYQTPRYLVIGTGKKITLECSQTMGHDKMYWYQQDPGMELHLIHYSYGVNSTEKGDLSSESTVSRIRTEHFPLTLESARPSHTSQYLCASSEGQGAGIAFFGQGTRLTVV.

The J gene is TRBJ1-5, the V gene TRBV5-8; 10 bases line up with TRBD1. With V trimmed by 3 bases and J by 3 bases, 6 bases remained unmatched. The CDR3 sequence is 16 residues long. Germline CDR1 SGHTS, CDR2 YDEGEE. The CDR3 here is CASSSGDRGFNQPQHF. The CDR3 DNA follows: TGTGCCAGCAGCTCCGGGGACAGGGGCTTCAATCAGCCCCAGCATTTT.